The 8 T cell receptor beta chains below all came from one sample that was sequenced in a study of OX40 agonist ivuxolimab in advanced cancers. Receptor libraries were prepared by the immunoSEQ multiplex PCR assay. TCRdb obtained this table from immuneACCESS and retained in-frame rearrangements with V and J assigned. These tables miss some clones; where compared with another copy, unresolved V genes account for less than half of the shortfall, and the remainder is unexplained. Present in this sample are tens of thousands of clones, just under 90% of which were seen just once. The ten top clones hold approximately 6% of the sample. The sample was CD4+ or CD8+ T cells sorted from blood, taken in a trial of the OX40 agonist ivuxolimab. The source of these receptors is an adult with an advanced solid tumor such as melanoma, head and neck, liver or kidney cancer.

The V gene is TRBV18, the J gene TRBJ2-7; weak D call: TRBD2 (6 bases). Germline CDR1 is KGHSH and CDR2 is LQKENI. The V end lost 6 bases, the J end lost 6 bases, and 24 bases lay between the germline ends. CDR3 length: 16 residues. CDR3 nucleotides: TGTGCCAGCTCCCCTTCTATCCGGGAGCGGCAGGGCGAGCAGTACTTC. This translates into CASSPSIRERQGEQYF. Full variable domain (rest looked up from reference TRBV18 and TRBJ2-7): NAGVMQNPRHLVRRRGQEARLRCSPMKGHSHVYWYRQLPEEGLKFMVYLQKENIIDESGMPKERFSAEFPKEGPSILRIQQVVRGDSAAYFCASSPSIRERQGEQYFGPGTRLTVT.

The J gene is TRBJ2-3, the V gene TRBV10-1; TRBD1 might be the D (6 bases). Trimming stripped 6 bases from V and 3 bases from J, with 13 bases between. This CDR3 has 14 amino acids. Germline values: CDR1 WNHNN, CDR2 SYGVQD (reference sequence). CDR3 amino acids: CASSRDTVTDTQYF. Here the CDR3 DNA reads TGCGCCAGCAGCCGGGACACTGTTACAGATACGCAGTATTTT.

The chain couples TRBV18 to TRBJ2-1; 7 nucleotides line up with TRBD1. J lost 2 bases, V lost 3 bases, and 7 bases had no gene match. The germline gives CDR1 KGHSH, CDR2 LQKENI. CDR3 size: 16 residues. The CDR3 reads CASSPPDRVTYNEQFF. The CDR3 coding sequence is TGTGCCAGCTCACCCCCCGACAGGGTTACCTACAATGAGCAGTTCTTC.

This clone was recorded once. DNA of the CDR3: TGTGCCAGCAGCCCCGGACTAGGTGACGAGACCCAGTACTTC. This gives the protein CASSPGLGDETQYF. This chain uses TRBV4-2 with TRBJ2-5; 7 bases line up with TRBD2. The germline gives CDR1 LGHNA, CDR2 YNFKEQ. CDR3 size: 14 residues. The trim removed 4 bases at V and 5 bases at J, leaving 7 bases unmatched.

In regard to this clone: This CDR3 is also generated by other DNA sequences in the sample. The chain joins TRBV11-2 to TRBJ1-1, with unresolved D. The CDR3 sequence is 13 residues long. The V and J ends lost 0 bases and 1 base respectively, with 3 bases between them. Germline CDR1 reads SGHAT; CDR2 reads FQNNGV. This CDR3 is CASSLERNTEAFF. In DNA form, the CDR3 reads TGTGCCAGCAGCTTAGAAAGGAACACTGAAGCTTTCTTT.

The rearrangement links TRBV6-1 to TRBJ1-4, with TRBD1 matching over 8 bases. CDR1 MNHNS and CDR2 SASEGT come from the germline V gene. With 2 bases clipped from V and 2 bases from J, the junction kept 1 base outside the gene matches. CDR3 length: 15 amino acids. CDR3 sequence (DNA): TGTGCCAGCAGTGAACAGGGGGCGACTAATGAAAAACTGTTTTTT. Its translation: CASSEQGATNEKLFF.

This chain links TRBV9 with TRBJ2-5; D uncertain. The CDR3 extends over 15 amino acids. Per the germline V gene, CDR1 is SGDLS and CDR2 is YYNGEE. Trimming left V 0 bases short and J 4 bases short, with 13 bases between. The CDR3 DNA reads as TGTGCCAGCAGCGTAGCTGGGAATGAACTAGAGACCCAGTACTTC. Translation gives CASSVAGNELETQYF.

The chain recombines TRBV14 with TRBJ2-7, with D unclear. This CDR3 spans 12 amino acids. V was pared by 2 bases and J by 4 bases, with 6 bases between. The V gene's germline CDR1 is SGHDN and CDR2 FVKESK. The CDR3 sequence: CASSQYGYEQYF. The CDR3 DNA is TGTGCCAGCAGCCAATACGGATACGAGCAGTACTTC.